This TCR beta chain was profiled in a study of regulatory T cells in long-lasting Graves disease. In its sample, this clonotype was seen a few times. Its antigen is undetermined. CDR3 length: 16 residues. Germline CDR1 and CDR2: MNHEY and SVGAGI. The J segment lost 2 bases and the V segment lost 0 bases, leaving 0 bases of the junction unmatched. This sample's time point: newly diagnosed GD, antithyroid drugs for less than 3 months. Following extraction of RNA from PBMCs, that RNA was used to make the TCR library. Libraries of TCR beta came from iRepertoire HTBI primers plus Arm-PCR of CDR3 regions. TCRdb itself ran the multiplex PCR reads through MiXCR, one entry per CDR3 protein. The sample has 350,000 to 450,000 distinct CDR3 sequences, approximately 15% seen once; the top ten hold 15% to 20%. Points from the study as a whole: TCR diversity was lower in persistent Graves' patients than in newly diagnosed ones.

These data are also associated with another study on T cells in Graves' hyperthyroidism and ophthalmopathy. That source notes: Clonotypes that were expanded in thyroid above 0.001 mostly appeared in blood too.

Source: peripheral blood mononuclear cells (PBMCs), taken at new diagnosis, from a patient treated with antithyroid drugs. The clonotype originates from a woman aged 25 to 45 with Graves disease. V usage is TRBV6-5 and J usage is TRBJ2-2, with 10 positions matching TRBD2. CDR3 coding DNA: TGTGCCAGCAGTTACTCACTAGCGGGAAACACCGGGGAGCTGTTTTTT. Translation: CASSYSLAGNTGELFF.